This T cell receptor beta chain was sequenced for a study of blood T cells in healthy people across ages. Total RNA extraction produced at least 5.5 micrograms (per sample) for the study. Sample-barcoded 5' priming and a J-beta primer mix drove a second PCR of roughly 7 to 11 cycles. TCRdb ran MiXCR on the 5' RACE reads and lists one entry per CDR3 protein. The table lists 1 million or so distinct CDR3 sequences, around 45% of them singletons, with 15% to 20% in the top ten. The length of the CDR3 is 14 residues. Germline CDR1 is MNHEY and CDR2 is SMNVEV (reference sequence). This TCR was recovered from a woman aged 60 to 75 in good health. The V and J genes are TRBV27 and TRBJ2-4, with D possibly being TRBD1 (5 bases). The J call could be wrong; TRBJ2-7 is a better fit for the DNA end. The specimen was blood. The CDR3 here is CASKRGSSLYEQYF. In DNA, the CDR3 is TGTGCCAGCAAAAGGGGAAGCTCGCTGTACGAGCAGTACTTC.